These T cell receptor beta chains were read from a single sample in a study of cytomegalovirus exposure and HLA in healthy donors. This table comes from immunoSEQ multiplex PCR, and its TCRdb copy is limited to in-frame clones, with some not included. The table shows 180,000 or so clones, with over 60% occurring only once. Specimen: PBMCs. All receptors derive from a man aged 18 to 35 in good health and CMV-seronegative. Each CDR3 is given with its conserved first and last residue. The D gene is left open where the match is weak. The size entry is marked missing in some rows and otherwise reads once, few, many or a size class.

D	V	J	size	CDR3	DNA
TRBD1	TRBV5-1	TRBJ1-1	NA	CASSLRGPTEAFF	TGCGCCAGCAGCTTAAGGGGGCCAACTGAAGCTTTCTTT
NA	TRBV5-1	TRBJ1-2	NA	CASSLGPSEGYTF	TGCGCCAGCAGCTTGGGCCCCTCCGAGGGCTACACCTTC
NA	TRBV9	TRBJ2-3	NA	CASSVEVVAGDTQYF	TGTGCCAGCAGCGTAGAGGTTGTGGCGGGGGATACGCAGTATTTT
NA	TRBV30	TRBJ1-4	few	CAWSVSERSNEKLFF	TGTGCCTGGAGTGTCTCTGAACGGTCAAATGAAAAACTGTTTTTT
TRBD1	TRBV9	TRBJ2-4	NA	CASSVAGGPRTKNIQYF	TGTGCCAGCAGCGTAGCAGGGGGACCACGGACCAAAAACATTCAGTACTTC
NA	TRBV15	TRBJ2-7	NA	CATSRDPSPDEQYF	TGTGCCACCAGCAGAGACCCCTCCCCGGACGAGCAGTACTTC
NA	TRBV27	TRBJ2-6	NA	CASSLERTGANVLTF	TGTGCCAGCAGTTTAGAGCGGACTGGGGCCAACGTCCTGACTTTC
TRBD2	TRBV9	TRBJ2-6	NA	CASSVALTSGSSSGANVLTF	TGTGCCAGCAGCGTAGCTCTTACTAGCGGGAGTTCGTCTGGGGCCAACGTCCTGACTTTC
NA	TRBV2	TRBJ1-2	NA	CASSGRASYGYTF	TGTGCCAGCAGTGGGAGGGCGTCGTATGGCTACACCTTC
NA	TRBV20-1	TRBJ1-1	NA	CSAPGDTEAFF	TGCAGTGCTCCAGGGGACACTGAAGCTTTCTTT
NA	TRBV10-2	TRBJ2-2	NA	CASSGATTNTGELFF	TGCGCCAGCAGTGGAGCCACTACGAACACCGGGGAGCTGTTTTTT
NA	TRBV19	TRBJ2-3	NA	CASSTGVLTDTQYF	TGTGCCAGTAGTACGGGAGTTCTGACAGATACGCAGTATTTT
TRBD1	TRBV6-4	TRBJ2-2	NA	CASNRGPNTGELFF	TGTGCCAGCAACAGGGGGCCGAACACCGGGGAGCTGTTTTTT
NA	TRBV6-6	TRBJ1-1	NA	CASSYSTTEAFF	TGTGCCAGCAGTTACTCTACAACTGAAGCTTTCTTT
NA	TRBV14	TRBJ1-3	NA	CASSQRGVPGNTIYF	TGTGCCAGCAGCCAGCGAGGAGTTCCTGGAAACACCATATATTTT
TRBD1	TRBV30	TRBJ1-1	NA	CAWSVRTGANTEAFF	TGTGCCTGGAGTGTAAGGACAGGAGCGAACACTGAAGCTTTCTTT
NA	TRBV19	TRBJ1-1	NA	CASNFQGKGTEAFF	TGTGCCAGTAACTTTCAGGGGAAGGGCACTGAAGCTTTCTTT
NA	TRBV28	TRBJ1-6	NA	CASTNPDSYNSPLHF	TGTGCCAGCACGAACCCGGACAGCTATAATTCACCCCTCCACTTT
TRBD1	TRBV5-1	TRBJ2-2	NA	CASSITGANTGELFF	TGCGCCAGCAGCATTACAGGGGCCAACACCGGGGAGCTGTTTTTT
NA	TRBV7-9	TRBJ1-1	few	CASIYQGYTEAFF	TGTGCCAGCATCTATCAGGGTTACACTGAAGCTTTCTTT
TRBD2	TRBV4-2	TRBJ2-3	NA	CASSQRASGGGWEDTQYF	TGTGCCAGCAGCCAGAGGGCTAGCGGGGGGGGGTGGGAAGATACGCAGTATTTT
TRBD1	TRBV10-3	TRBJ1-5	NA	CAISESWDRPQHF	TGTGCCATCAGTGAGTCTTGGGACAGACCCCAGCATTTT
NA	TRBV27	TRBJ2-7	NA	CASSFSAGETTYEQYF	TGTGCCAGCAGTTTCTCTGCAGGGGAAACTACCTACGAGCAGTACTTC
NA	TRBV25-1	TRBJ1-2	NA	CASSDFRRGYGYTF	TGTGCCAGCAGTGATTTCAGACGGGGCTATGGCTACACCTTC
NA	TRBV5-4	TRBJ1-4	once	CASSLGGDRYEKLFF	TGTGCCAGCAGCCTTGGCGGGGACCGGTATGAAAAACTGTTTTTT
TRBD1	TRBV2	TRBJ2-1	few	CASTVGTGAYNEQFF	TGTGCCAGCACCGTGGGGACAGGGGCCTACAATGAGCAGTTCTTC
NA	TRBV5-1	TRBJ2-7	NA	CASHQGTTYEQYF	TGCGCCAGCCATCAGGGAACCACATACGAGCAGTACTTC
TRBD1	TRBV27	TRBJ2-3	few	CASLRGRGQVDTQYF	TGTGCCAGTTTACGGGGCAGGGGGCAGGTAGATACGCAGTATTTT
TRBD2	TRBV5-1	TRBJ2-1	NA	CASSLKGLPASGGANEQFF	TGCGCCAGCAGCTTGAAGGGCCTCCCGGCTAGCGGGGGGGCCAATGAGCAGTTCTTC
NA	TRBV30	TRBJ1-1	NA	CAWVRGLLNTEAFF	TGTGCCTGGGTCAGGGGTTTGCTGAACACTGAAGCTTTCTTT
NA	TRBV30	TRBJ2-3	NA	CAWKESTDTQYF	TGTGCCTGGAAAGAGAGTACAGATACGCAGTATTTT
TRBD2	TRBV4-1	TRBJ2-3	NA	CASSEGLAGTDTQYF	TGCGCCAGCAGCGAGGGACTAGCGGGGACGGATACGCAGTATTTT
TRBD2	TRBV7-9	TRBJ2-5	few	CASSPRLAGVTETQYF	TGTGCCAGCAGCCCCAGACTAGCGGGAGTGACAGAGACCCAGTACTTC
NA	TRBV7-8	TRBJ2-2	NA	CASRGQEVTGELFF	TGTGCCAGCAGGGGCCAGGAGGTAACGGGGGAGCTGTTTTTT
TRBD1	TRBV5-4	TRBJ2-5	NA	CASSPGTGHRETQYF	TGTGCCAGCAGCCCCGGGACAGGGCATCGGGAGACCCAGTACTTC
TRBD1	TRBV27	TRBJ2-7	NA	CASSSGGGLREQYF	TGTGCCAGCAGTTCAGGGGGCGGGTTGCGGGAGCAGTACTTC
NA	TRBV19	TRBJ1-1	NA	CASSPYTNTEAFF	TGTGCCAGTAGCCCCTATACGAACACTGAAGCTTTCTTT
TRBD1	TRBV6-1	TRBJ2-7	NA	CASRMGQTYEQYF	TGTGCCAGCAGGATGGGACAGACCTACGAGCAGTACTTC
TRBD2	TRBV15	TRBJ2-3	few	CATSRDKGRLAGLADTQYF	TGTGCCACCAGCAGAGATAAAGGAAGACTAGCGGGGTTAGCAGATACGCAGTATTTT
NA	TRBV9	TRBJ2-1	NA	CASSASSYSNEQFF	TGTGCCAGCAGCGCGTCCTCTTACTCCAATGAGCAGTTCTTC